These 20 T cell receptor beta chains originate from one sample sequenced in a study of cytomegalovirus exposure and HLA in healthy donors. The PCR made use of 60 Vbeta and 13 Jbeta primers. Only in-frame clones appear in the TCRdb table, and some are missing; sequencing was by immunoSEQ multiplex PCR. The sample comprises 200,000 to 300,000 clones, about 81% of which are singletons, and less than 9% rests with the top ten. The sample consisted of PBMCs. These receptors were taken from a woman aged 55-75 years in good health and CMV-seropositive.

The V call is TRBV7-7, the J call TRBJ2-1; D remains ambiguous. The germline V and J ends were trimmed by 1 base and 6 bases, with 7 bases remaining between them. Germline values: CDR1 SSHAT, CDR2 FNYEAQ (reference sequence). This CDR3 comprises 13 residues. The CDR3 bases are TGTGCCAGCAGCTTAGGCGGTAGCAATGAGCAGTTCTTC. Translated, it gives CASSLGGSNEQFF. The full variable domain, its missing parts supplied by reference TRBV7-7 and TRBJ2-1, is GAGVSQSPRYKVTKRGQDVTLRCDPISSHATLYWYQQALGQGPEFLTYFNYEAQPDKSGLPSDRFSAERPEGSISTLTIQRTEQRDSAMYRCASSLGGSNEQFFGPGTRLTVL.

The chain carries TRBV5-3 and TRBJ1-5, with D unclear. TRBV5-3 is classed as an ORF, of uncertain function. The ends were cut back, 4 bases at V and 2 bases at J, with 10 bases in the middle. CDR3 length equals 14 residues. DNA for the CDR3: TGTGCCAGAAGCCCGGGTTGTTGCAATCAGCCCCAGCATTTT. Translated, it gives CARSPGCCNQPQHF.

This chain links TRBV28 with TRBJ1-5; D gene ambiguous. Germline CDR1 and CDR2: MDHEN and SYDVKM. The CDR3 covers 15 residues. V was shortened by 3 bases and J by 0 bases, with 9 bases between the two germline ends. This chain's CDR3 is CASSLAFHSNQPQHF. The CDR3 bases are TGTGCCAGCAGTTTGGCCTTTCATAGCAATCAGCCCCAGCATTTT.

This chain joins TRBV12-5 and TRBJ2-4; D is unclear. This CDR3 is 13 amino acids long. The germline V gene has CDR1 LGHNT and CDR2 FRNRAP. V was shortened by 1 base and J by 5 bases, with 6 bases between the two germline ends. The CDR3 is CASGLGAQNIQYF. In DNA form, the CDR3 reads TGTGCTAGTGGTTTGGGGGCCCAAAACATTCAGTACTTC.

The chain has TRBV29-1 and TRBJ1-4; TRBD1 aligns across 7 bases. This CDR3 has 14 amino acids. Germline V gene sequence: CDR1 SQVTM, CDR2 ANQGSEA. Unmatched junction bases numbered 5, after V lost 4 bases and J lost 3 bases. The CDR3 protein is CSVVGGQPNEKLFF. CDR3 DNA: TGCAGCGTTGTAGGGGGACAGCCTAATGAAAAACTGTTTTTT.

V usage is TRBV29-1 and J usage is TRBJ2-1; D perhaps matches TRBD1 (6 bases). This CDR3 is 11 amino acids long. CDR1 and CDR2 from the germline V gene are SQVTM and ANQGSEA. V was shortened by 4 bases and J by 8 bases, with 9 bases between the two germline ends. The CDR3 DNA follows: TGCAGCGTTGCCAGGGGATATGAGCAGTTCTTC. Protein: CSVARGYEQFF.

This clone was detected once. The chain combines TRBV7-9 with TRBJ1-4; D is perhaps TRBD1 (6 bases). The germline V and J ends were trimmed by 5 bases and 5 bases, with 15 bases remaining between them. The length of the CDR3 is 15 residues. Germline assignment: CDR1 SEHNR and CDR2 FQNEAQ (reference sequence). The CDR3 here is CASSASQGLNEKLFF. CDR3 nucleotides: TGTGCCAGCAGCGCCTCACAGGGACTAAATGAAAAACTGTTTTTT.

The chain recombines TRBV2 with TRBJ2-7; 9 bases match TRBD2. V was clipped by 10 bases and J by 0 bases; unmatched bases: 7. The CDR3 extends over 14 amino acids. CDR1 is SNHLY and CDR2 is FYNNEI in the germline V gene. In DNA form, the CDR3 reads TGTGCCATCCCAAGCGGGAGGAGCTCCTACGAGCAGTACTTC. Protein product: CAIPSGRSSYEQYF.

The V and J genes are TRBV19 and TRBJ2-2; a possible D gene is TRBD2 (6 bases). The length of the CDR3 is 14 residues. Germline V gene lookup returns CDR1 LNHDA and CDR2 SQIVND (reference sequence). Trimming took off 7 bases at V and 8 bases at J, with 17 bases between the two ends. The CDR3 bases are TGTGCCAGTACCGAAGGGACTTACGGTGGGGAGCTGTTTTTT. Protein product: CASTEGTYGGELFF.

This sequence joins TRBV29-1 and TRBJ2-7, with D maybe TRBD2 (5 bases). The germline CDR1 and CDR2 sequences are SQVTM and ANQGSEA. V was pared by 4 bases and J by 3 bases, with 13 bases between. The CDR3 loop spans 13 amino acids. The CDR3 region is CSVGGRVNYEQYF. Written as DNA, the CDR3 is TGCAGCGTTGGAGGGCGGGTCAACTACGAGCAGTACTTC.

The J gene is TRBJ1-5, the V gene TRBV28; D not certain. Germline-derived CDR1 and CDR2 are MDHEN and SYDVKM. The V gene lost 7 bases and the J gene lost 0 bases, with 7 bases spanning the gap. CDR3 size: 13 residues. The CDR3 spells CASTLNSNQPQHF. The DNA for the CDR3 is TGTGCCAGCACACTAAATAGCAATCAGCCCCAGCATTTT. Full variable domain (remainder filled in from reference TRBV28 and TRBJ1-5): DVKVTQSSRYLVKRTGEKVFLECVQDMDHENMFWYRQDPGLGLRLIYFSYDVKMKEKGDIPEGYSVSREKKERFSLILESASTNQTSMYLCASTLNSNQPQHFGDGTRLSIL.

The chain couples TRBV20-1 to TRBJ2-1; D not certain. Germline CDR1 and CDR2: DFQATT and SNEGSKA (reference sequence). The CDR3 runs to 10 residues. V was trimmed by 3 bases and J by 7 bases, leaving 4 bases between them. This chain's CDR3 is CSASENEQFF. The CDR3 bases are TGCAGTGCTAGTGAGAATGAGCAGTTCTTC.

The CDR3 DNA reads as TGTGCCAGCAGCCAATTACAGGTGGCCGGGGAGCTGTTTTTT. The encoded protein is CASSQLQVAGELFF. This chain uses TRBV14 with TRBJ2-2; D perhaps matches TRBD1 (5 bases). The CDR3 length is 14 residues. In germline, CDR1 is SGHDN, CDR2 FVKESK. The V gene lost 2 bases and the J gene lost 6 bases, with 10 bases spanning the gap.

This clone was seen more than once but under ten times. V usage is TRBV2 and J usage is TRBJ2-7; the D gene is possibly TRBD2 (7 bases). There are 15 residues in the CDR3. Looked up from germline, CDR1 is SNHLY and CDR2 is FYNNEI. V was pared by 2 bases and J by 2 bases, with 13 bases between. This CDR3 reads CASSEMGGGAYEQYF. In nucleotides, the CDR3 is TGTGCCAGCAGTGAAATGGGGGGGGGCGCCTACGAGCAGTACTTC.

J is TRBJ2-5 and V is TRBV4-2; 7 bases map to TRBD1. This CDR3 comprises 15 residues. J was trimmed by 1 base and V by 1 base; bases with no gene match: 3. Germline V gene data show CDR1 as LGHNA and CDR2 as YNFKEQ. CDR3 protein: CASSQVSGGQETQYF. The CDR3 nucleotides read TGTGCCAGCAGCCAAGTTTCAGGGGGCCAAGAGACCCAGTACTTC.

V usage is TRBV7-3 and J usage is TRBJ1-1, with 8 bases identical to TRBD1. Germline-derived CDR1 and CDR2 are SGHTA and FQGTGA. The CDR3 runs 13 residues. V shed 6 bases, J shed 11 bases, and the junction held 11 bases outside the gene matches. The CDR3 DNA sequence: TGTGCCAGCAGGTCACCCCCGACAGGGGTGGCTTTCTTT. It encodes CASRSPPTGVAFF. The variable domain in full, with the rest retrieved from reference TRBV7-3 and TRBJ1-1, is GAGVSQTPSNKVTEKGKYVELRCDPISGHTALYWYRQSLGQGPEFLIYFQGTGAADDSGLPNDRFFAVRPEGSVSTLKIQRTERGDSAVYLCASRSPPTGVAFFGQGTRLTVV.

This CDR3 is CASSLDGVAKNIQYF. The CDR3 nucleotides are TGTGCCAGCAGCCTCGACGGGGTAGCCAAAAACATTCAGTACTTC. V usage is TRBV7-9 and J usage is TRBJ2-4, with D maybe TRBD2 (5 bases). Germline V CDR1 and CDR2: SEHNR, FQNEAQ (reference sequence). V gave up 5 bases and J gave up 0 bases, with 11 bases separating them. The CDR3 extends over 15 amino acids.

The chain employs TRBV6-1 and TRBJ1-5; tentative D call: TRBD1 (5 bases). V shed 0 bases and J shed 4 bases, with 10 bases lying between them. The CDR3 extends over 15 amino acids. Germline-derived CDR1 and CDR2 are MNHNS and SASEGT. The DNA of the CDR3 is TGTGCCAGCAGTGAAGCGCCGCAGGGAAATCAGCCCCAGCATTTT. It codes for CASSEAPQGNQPQHF.

The chain links TRBV6-5 to TRBJ1-1; unclear D gene. CDR3 length: 13 amino acids. CDR1 MNHEY and CDR2 SVGAGI come from the germline V gene. V lost 6 bases to trimming and J lost 1 base, with 9 bases between them. This CDR3 reads CASRAIRNTEAFF. The CDR3, as DNA: TGTGCCAGCAGGGCAATCAGGAACACTGAAGCTTTCTTT.

The rearrangement links TRBV19 to TRBJ2-2, with D unresolved. Trimming removed 5 bases at V and 3 bases at J, with 13 bases between. The germline V gene encodes CDR1 LNHDA and CDR2 SQIVND (reference sequence). The CDR3 is made up of 15 amino acids. CDR3 sequence: CASSHNLGYTGELFF. Written as DNA, the CDR3 is TGTGCCAGTAGTCACAACCTCGGGTACACCGGGGAGCTGTTTTTT.